This paragraph covers one TCR beta chain sequence. This clone occurred a few times. The clone's antigen remains unknown. The sample holds no much larger clone one base away, and base qualities are not on file. The data derive from a study of beta chain features in type 1 diabetes (dated by TCRdb to between 2017 and 2018). Describing the broader study: Patients and healthy donors did not differ in mean age, gender distribution, total cell number or subset yield. A total of 100 million to 110 million sorted cells were examined across all samples, and a strong correlation was observed between cell number per subset and RNA yield. The study compared the TCRB repertoires of sorted circulating CD4+ T cell subsets in recently diagnosed type 1 diabetes patients with those in matched healthy donors. Regulatory and stem cell-like memory subsets were obtained from only 8 patients and roughly 8 healthy donors, while naive and central memory subsets were obtained from all 30 or so donors.

Study-level results and caveats: Naive, central memory and regulatory TCRB repertoires appeared to be more alike among patients than among healthy donors. Because cDNA was sequenced instead of genomic DNA, activated cells with high expression could be over-represented, although the groups did not differ in activation or CD3 levels. HLA sub-analyses involved small numbers of individuals, so any influence of HLA type on TCRB rearrangement remained unresolved. PCR might favor shorter templates, but patient and control samples were amplified and corrected together, so any skew would affect both groups equally. At VDJ recombination sites, type 1 diabetes patients had fewer insertions and more deleted nucleotides, which implies abnormalities in thymic rearrangement. A moderate but significant shortening of TCRB CDR3 length was observed in type 1 diabetes patients in all four CD4+ subsets.

The CDR3, cysteine through phenylalanine, is 13 amino acids long. CDR3 DNA is the only sequence kept; it has 39 bases, read in frame from the first base. From a lookup of the germline V gene, CDR1 and CDR2 are SQVTM and ANQGSEA. The V end loses 3 bases and the J end loses 4 bases, and a stretch of 12 bases separates them. Each donor gave one peripheral blood draw, approximately 100 mL on average, collected into heparinised tubes. A BD FACSAria II was used to sort naive, central memory, regulatory and stem cell-like memory CD4+ T cells with a panel that included CD45RO, CCR7, CD25, CD127, CD95 and CD27. Every sorted population had a purity above 95%. Right away, PBMCs were isolated by Lymphoprep density gradient centrifugation and were stained directly, with no culture step. Samples were stained and sorted in pairs, with one healthy donor and one patient per experiment, so that batch effects were minimized.

The High Capacity cDNA Reverse Transcription Kit was used to reverse transcribe all of the isolated RNA, meaning that expressed TCRB transcripts were what got sequenced. Naive, central memory and regulatory T cell samples underwent deep immunoSEQ sequencing, averaging roughly 3.4 million total reads per sample. Sorted cells were lysed in RLT buffer, and RNA was extracted using DNase-treated RNeasy Micro or Mini kits according to cell number. To prevent cross-contamination, each cell subset was processed individually, whereas patient and healthy donor samples were processed jointly. The immunoSEQ multiplex PCR was used to amplify TCRB sequences from cDNA, yielding 87-bp fragments that span the CDR3 region. Sequencing of the amplicons was done on the Illumina HiSeq platform. The authors processed their data as follows. PCR bias was corrected computationally using synthetic template baselines, and reads within Hamming distance 2 were collapsed, with unmergeable singletons discarded. Reads were aligned against IMGT to assign V, D and J genes, CDR3 length and insertions or deletions at six rearrangement sites. Clonotype counts were normalized to sorted cell number within each subset before computing true diversity and Gini coefficients with the tcR R package. The overlap coefficient, calculated on TCRB nucleotide sequences, was used to quantify repertoire sharing. As a proxy for the pre-selection repertoire, out-of-frame TCRB sequences from naive cells were analyzed. The source is immuneACCESS, and TCRdb retained only in-frame sequences with V and J called. Part of the clones is not carried over; for the studies checked, unresolved V genes explain less than half of this, and the remainder is unexplained. The V and J calls and clone size are taken from that table; D and trimming were inferred from the DNA. The sample table holds 850,000 to 900,000 clones, of which roughly 15% were seen once. In total, the top ten clones hold around 0.02% of the sample.

Recombination joined TRBV29-1 with TRBJ1-1; TRBD1 is perhaps the D gene, given 5 matching bases. Input material: naive CD4+ T cells from blood. The cell subset or site label for this specimen denotes: true naive CD4+ T cells. This sequence originates from a woman between 18 and 29 years old in good health. The CDR3 protein: CSVDTGVGTEAFF. The nucleotide sequence is TGCAGCGTTGATACGGGGGTAGGCACTGAAGCTTTCTTT.